This T cell receptor (beta chain) was captured in a study of identical twins. V was shortened by 4 bases and J by 0 bases, with 11 bases between the two germline ends. The CDR3 spans 14 residues. The germline CDR1 and CDR2 sequences are SGHDT and YYEEEE. Study-level results: Insertion counts were lower in abundant cord blood beta clonotypes, a trend that memory repertoires did not show.

With regard to this clonotype: The antigen is unknown.

Via MiXCR, TCRdb re-called the 5' RACE reads, giving one row per CDR3 protein. The table has roughly 750,000 distinct CDR3 sequences, 21% seen once. These data also formed part of another study, on T cells expressing NK-cell markers. That work adds: In sorted CD3+CD56+NKG2C+, CD3+CD56+NKG2C- and CD3+CD56-NKG2C+ T cells, TCR beta repertoires were obtained. Roughly six donors had dominant NKG2C+ clonotypes that comprised roughly 1.0-8% of their CD8+ T cells.

This rearrangement joins TRBV5-6 to TRBJ2-7, with D uncertain. This clonotype was sampled from a woman under 30 in good health. The specimen sequenced was PBMCs. The CDR3 sequence is CASSKTGSSYEQYF. The DNA of the CDR3 is TGTGCCAGCAGCAAGACGGGTAGCTCCTACGAGCAGTACTTC.